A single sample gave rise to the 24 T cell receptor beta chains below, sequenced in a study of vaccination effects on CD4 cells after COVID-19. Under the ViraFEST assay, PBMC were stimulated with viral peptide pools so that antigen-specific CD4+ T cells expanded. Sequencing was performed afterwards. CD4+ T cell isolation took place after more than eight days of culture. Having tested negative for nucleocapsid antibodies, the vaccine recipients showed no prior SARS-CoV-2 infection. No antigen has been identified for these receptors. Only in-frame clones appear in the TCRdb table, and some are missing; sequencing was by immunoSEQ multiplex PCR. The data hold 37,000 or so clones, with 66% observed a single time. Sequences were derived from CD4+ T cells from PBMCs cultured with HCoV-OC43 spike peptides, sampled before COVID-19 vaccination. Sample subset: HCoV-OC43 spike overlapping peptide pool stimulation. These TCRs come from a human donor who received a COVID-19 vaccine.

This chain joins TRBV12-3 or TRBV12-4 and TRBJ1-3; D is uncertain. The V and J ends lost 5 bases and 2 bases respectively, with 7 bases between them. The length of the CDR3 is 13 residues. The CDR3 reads CASSRTTGNTIYF. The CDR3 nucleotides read TGTGCCAGCAGTAGGACGACTGGAAACACCATATATTTT.

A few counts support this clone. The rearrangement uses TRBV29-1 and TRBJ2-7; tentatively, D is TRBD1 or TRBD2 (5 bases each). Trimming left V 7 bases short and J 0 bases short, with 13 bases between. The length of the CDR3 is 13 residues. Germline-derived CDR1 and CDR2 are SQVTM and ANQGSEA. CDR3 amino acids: CSGRDVFSYEQYF. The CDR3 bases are TGCAGCGGCCGGGACGTATTCTCCTACGAGCAGTACTTC.

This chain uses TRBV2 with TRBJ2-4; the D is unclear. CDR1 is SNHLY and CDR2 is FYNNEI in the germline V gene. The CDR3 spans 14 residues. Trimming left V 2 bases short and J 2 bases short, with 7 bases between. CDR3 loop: CASSESYTKNIQYF. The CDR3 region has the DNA TGTGCCAGCAGTGAATCGTACACCAAAAACATTCAGTACTTC. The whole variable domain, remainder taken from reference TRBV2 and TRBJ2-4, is EPEVTQTPSHQVTQMGQEVILRCVPISNHLYFYWYRQILGQKVEFLVSFYNNEISEKSEIFDDQFSVERPDGSNFTLKIRSTKLEDSAMYFCASSESYTKNIQYFGAGTRLSVL.

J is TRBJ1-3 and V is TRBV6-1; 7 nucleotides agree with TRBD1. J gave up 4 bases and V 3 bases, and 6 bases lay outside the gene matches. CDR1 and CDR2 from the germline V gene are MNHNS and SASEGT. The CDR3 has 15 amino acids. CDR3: CASSDTGDRGNTIYF. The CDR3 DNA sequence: TGTGCCAGCAGTGACACAGGGGACCGCGGAAACACCATATATTTT.

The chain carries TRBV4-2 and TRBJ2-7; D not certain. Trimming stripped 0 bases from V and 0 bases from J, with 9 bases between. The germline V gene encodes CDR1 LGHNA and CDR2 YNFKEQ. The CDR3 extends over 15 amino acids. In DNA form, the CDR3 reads TGTGCCAGCAGCCAAGAAGAACTATACTCCTACGAGCAGTACTTC. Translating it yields CASSQEELYSYEQYF.

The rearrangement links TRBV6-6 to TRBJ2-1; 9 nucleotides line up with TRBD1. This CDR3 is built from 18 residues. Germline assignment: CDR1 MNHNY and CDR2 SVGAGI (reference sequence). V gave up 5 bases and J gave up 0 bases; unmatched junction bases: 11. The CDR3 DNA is TGTGCCAGCAGTCCGGGACAGGGCGTCTCTAGCTCCTACAATGAGCAGTTCTTC. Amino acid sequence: CASSPGQGVSSSYNEQFF.

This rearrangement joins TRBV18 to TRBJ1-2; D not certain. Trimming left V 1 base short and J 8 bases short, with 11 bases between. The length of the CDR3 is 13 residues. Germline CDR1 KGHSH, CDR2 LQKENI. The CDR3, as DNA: TGTGCCAGCTCACCACGGGCCGTGGAAGGCTACACCTTC. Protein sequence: CASSPRAVEGYTF.

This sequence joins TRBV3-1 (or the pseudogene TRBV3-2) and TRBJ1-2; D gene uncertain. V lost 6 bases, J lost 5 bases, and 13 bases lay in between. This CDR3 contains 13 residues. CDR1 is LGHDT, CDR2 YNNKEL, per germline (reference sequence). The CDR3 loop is CASRGVGQYGYTF. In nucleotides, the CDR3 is TGTGCCAGCAGAGGAGTAGGGCAGTATGGCTACACCTTC.

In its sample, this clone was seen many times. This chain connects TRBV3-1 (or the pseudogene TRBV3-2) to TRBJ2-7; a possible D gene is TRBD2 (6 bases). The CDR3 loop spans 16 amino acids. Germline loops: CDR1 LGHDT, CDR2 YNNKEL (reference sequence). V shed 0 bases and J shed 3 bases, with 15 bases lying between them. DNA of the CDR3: TGTGCCAGCAGCCAAGAGAGCAGCGGGCTCTACTACGAGCAGTACTTC. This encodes CASSQESSGLYYEQYF.

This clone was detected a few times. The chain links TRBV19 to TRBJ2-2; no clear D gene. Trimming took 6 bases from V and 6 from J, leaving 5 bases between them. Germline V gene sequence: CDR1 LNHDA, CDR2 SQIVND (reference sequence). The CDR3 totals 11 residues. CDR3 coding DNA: TGTGCCAGTAGGGATGCCGGGGAGCTGTTTTTT. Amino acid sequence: CASRDAGELFF. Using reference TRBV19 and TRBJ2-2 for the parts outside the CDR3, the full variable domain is DGGITQSPKYLFRKEGQNVTLSCEQNLNHDAMYWYRQDPGQGLRLIYYSQIVNDFQKGDIAEGYSVSREKKESFPLTVTSAQKNPTAFYLCASRDAGELFFGEGSRLTVL.

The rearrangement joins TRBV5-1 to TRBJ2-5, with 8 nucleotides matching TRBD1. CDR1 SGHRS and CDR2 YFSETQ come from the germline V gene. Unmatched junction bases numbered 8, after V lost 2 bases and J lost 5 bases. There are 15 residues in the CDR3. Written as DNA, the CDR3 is TGCGCCAGCAGCTTTGGAGCAGGGGGCGAGGAGACCCAGTACTTC. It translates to CASSFGAGGEETQYF.

The CDR3 is CASSLRDRGSSPLHF. CDR3 bases: TGCGCCAGCAGCTTGCGGGACAGGGGAAGTTCACCCCTCCACTTT. The genes are TRBV5-1 and TRBJ1-6, with 10 bases lining up with TRBD1. With 1 base clipped from V and 9 bases from J, the junction kept 4 bases outside the gene matches. The CDR3 covers 15 residues. Germline CDR1 is SGHRS and CDR2 is YFSETQ.

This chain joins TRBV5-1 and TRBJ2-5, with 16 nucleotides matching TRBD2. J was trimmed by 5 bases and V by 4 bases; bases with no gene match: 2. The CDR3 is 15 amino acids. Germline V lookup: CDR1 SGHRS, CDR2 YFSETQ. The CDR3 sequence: CASSPGLAGGETQYF. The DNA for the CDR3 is TGCGCCAGCAGCCCGGGACTAGCGGGAGGGGAGACCCAGTACTTC.

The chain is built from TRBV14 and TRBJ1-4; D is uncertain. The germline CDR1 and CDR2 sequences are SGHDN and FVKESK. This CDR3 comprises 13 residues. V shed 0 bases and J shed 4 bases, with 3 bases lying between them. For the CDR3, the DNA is TGTGCCAGCAGCCAAGACAGTAATGAAAAACTGTTTTTT. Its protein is CASSQDSNEKLFF.

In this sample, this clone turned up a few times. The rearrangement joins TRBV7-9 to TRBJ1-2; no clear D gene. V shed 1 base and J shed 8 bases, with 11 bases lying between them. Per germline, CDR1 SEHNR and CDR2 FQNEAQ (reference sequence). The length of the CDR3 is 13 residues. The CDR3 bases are TGTGCCAGCAGCTTAGATCGATCCCGGGGCTACACCTTC. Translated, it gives CASSLDRSRGYTF.

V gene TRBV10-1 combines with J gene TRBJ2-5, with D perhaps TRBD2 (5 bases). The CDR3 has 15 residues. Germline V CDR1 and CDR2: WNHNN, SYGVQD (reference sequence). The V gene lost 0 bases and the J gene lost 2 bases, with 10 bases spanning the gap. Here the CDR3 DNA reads TGCGCCAGCAGTGAGTCGTCGGGGTTACAAGAGACCCAGTACTTC. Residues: CASSESSGLQETQYF.

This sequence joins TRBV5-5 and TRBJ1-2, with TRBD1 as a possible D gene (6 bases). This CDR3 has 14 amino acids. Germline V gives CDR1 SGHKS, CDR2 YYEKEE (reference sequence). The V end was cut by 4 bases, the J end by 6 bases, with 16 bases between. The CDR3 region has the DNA TGTGCCAGCAGCCGAGGGGGGTACAGCGATGGCTACACCTTC. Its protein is CASSRGGYSDGYTF.

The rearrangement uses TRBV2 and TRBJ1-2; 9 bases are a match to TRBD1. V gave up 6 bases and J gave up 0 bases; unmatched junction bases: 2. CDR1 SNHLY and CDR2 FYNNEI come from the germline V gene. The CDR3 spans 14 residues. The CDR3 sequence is CASRTGGANYGYTF. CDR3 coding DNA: TGTGCCAGCAGGACAGGGGGAGCTAACTATGGCTACACCTTC. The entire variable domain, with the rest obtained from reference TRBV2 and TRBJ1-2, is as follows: EPEVTQTPSHQVTQMGQEVILRCVPISNHLYFYWYRQILGQKVEFLVSFYNNEISEKSEIFDDQFSVERPDGSNFTLKIRSTKLEDSAMYFCASRTGGANYGYTFGSGTRLTVV.

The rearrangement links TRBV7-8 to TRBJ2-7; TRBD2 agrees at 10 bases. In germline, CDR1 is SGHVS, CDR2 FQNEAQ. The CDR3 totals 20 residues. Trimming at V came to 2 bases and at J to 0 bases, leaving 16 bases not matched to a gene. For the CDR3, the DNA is TGTGCCAGCAGCTTATCTCAGTGGGTAGCGGGAGGTCCTCTCTCCTACGAGCAGTACTTC. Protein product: CASSLSQWVAGGPLSYEQYF.

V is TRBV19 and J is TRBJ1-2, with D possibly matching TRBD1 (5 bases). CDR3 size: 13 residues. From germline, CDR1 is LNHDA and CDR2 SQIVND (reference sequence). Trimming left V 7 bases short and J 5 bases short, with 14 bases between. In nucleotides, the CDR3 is TGTGCCAGTACCGATCGGGGGAAGTATGGCTACACCTTC. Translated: CASTDRGKYGYTF.

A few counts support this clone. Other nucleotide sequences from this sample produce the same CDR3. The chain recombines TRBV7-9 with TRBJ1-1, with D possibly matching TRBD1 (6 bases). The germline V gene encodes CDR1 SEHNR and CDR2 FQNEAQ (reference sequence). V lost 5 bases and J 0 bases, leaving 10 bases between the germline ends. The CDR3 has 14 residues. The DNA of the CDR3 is TGTGCCAGCAGCGTACAGGGCATGAACACTGAAGCTTTCTTT. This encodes CASSVQGMNTEAFF. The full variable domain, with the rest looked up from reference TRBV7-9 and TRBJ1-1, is DTGVSQNPRHKITKRGQNVTFRCDPISEHNRLYWYRQTLGQGPEFLTYFQNEAQLEKSRLLSDRFSAERPKGSFSTLEIQRTEQGDSAMYLCASSVQGMNTEAFFGQGTRLTVV.

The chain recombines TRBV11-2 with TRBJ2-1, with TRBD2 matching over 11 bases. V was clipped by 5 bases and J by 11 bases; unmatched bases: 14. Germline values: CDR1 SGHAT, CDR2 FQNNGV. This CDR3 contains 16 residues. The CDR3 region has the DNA TGTGCCAGCAGCCCCAATACTAGCGGGGGTACTTCAAAGCAGTTCTTC. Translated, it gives CASSPNTSGGTSKQFF. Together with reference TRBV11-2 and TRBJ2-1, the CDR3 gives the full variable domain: EAGVAQSPRYKIIEKRQSVAFWCNPISGHATLYWYQQILGQGPKLLIQFQNNGVVDDSQLPKDRFSAERLKGVDSTLKIQPAKLEDSAVYLCASSPNTSGGTSKQFFGPGTRLTVL.

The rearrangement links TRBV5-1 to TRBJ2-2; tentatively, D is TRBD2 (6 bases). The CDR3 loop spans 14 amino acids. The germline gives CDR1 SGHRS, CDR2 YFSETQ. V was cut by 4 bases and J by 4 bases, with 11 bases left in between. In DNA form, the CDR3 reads TGCGCCAGCAGCCCCGGACTAATCACCGGGGAGCTGTTTTTT. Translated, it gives CASSPGLITGELFF.

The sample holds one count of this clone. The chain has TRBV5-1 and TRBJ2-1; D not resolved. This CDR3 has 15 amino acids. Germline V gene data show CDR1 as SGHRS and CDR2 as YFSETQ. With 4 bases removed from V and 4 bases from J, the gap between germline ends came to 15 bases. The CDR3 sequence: CASSRPTERYNEQFF. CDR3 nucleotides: TGCGCCAGCAGCCGGCCTACCGAGAGATACAATGAGCAGTTCTTC.